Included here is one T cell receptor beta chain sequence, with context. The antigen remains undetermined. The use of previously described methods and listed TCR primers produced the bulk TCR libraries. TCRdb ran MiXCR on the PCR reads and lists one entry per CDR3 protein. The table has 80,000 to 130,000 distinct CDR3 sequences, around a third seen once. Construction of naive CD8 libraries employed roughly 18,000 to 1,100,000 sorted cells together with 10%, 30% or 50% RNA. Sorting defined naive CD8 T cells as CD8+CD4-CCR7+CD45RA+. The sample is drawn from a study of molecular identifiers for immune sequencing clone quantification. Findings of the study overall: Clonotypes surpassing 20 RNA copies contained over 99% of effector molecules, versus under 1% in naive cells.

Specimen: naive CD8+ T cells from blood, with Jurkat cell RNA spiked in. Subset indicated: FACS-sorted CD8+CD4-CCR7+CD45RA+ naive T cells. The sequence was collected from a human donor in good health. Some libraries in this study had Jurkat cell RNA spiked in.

The CDR3 reads CASSLGDSSGNTIYF. The CDR3 DNA is TGTGCCAGCAGCTTGGGGGACAGCTCTGGAAACACCATATATTTT. The V call is TRBV7-9, the J call TRBJ1-3; 7 bases are shared with TRBD1. The germline V gene encodes CDR1 SEHNR and CDR2 FQNEAQ (reference sequence). The J segment lost 0 bases and the V segment lost 3 bases, leaving 2 bases of the junction unmatched. This CDR3 has 15 residues.